The clone carrying this TCR beta chain was detected a few times. After isolation, RNA underwent reverse transcription to generate cDNA as the sequencing template. Profiled with immunoSEQ multiplex PCR; TCRdb holds only in-frame clones, not every one. This sample carries 95,000 to 120,000 clones, around 54% of them seen once, and the ten largest clones take roughly 3.5%. Treatment meaning: oral pan-JAK inhibitor, 5-10 mg twice daily. Alopecia areata patients provided lesional scalp punch biopsies and peripheral blood, both collected for the study. This CDR3 region has 11 residues. Germline values: CDR1 DFQATT, CDR2 SNEGSKA (reference sequence). The ends were cut back, 6 bases at V and 8 bases at J, with 10 bases in the middle. This record comes from a study of CD8+ T cells in alopecia areata. Study in general: Disease severity was quantified as SALT score of affected scalp area.

This clonotype was obtained from a human donor with alopecia areata. V gene TRBV20-1 combines with J gene TRBJ1-4; D gene unclear. Sequenced here: CD4+ T cells sorted from blood, sampled at week 24, from a patient treated with tofacitinib. The CDR3 spells CSAKRGEKLFF. The CDR3 DNA reads as TGCAGTGCCAAAAGAGGGGAAAAACTGTTTTTT.